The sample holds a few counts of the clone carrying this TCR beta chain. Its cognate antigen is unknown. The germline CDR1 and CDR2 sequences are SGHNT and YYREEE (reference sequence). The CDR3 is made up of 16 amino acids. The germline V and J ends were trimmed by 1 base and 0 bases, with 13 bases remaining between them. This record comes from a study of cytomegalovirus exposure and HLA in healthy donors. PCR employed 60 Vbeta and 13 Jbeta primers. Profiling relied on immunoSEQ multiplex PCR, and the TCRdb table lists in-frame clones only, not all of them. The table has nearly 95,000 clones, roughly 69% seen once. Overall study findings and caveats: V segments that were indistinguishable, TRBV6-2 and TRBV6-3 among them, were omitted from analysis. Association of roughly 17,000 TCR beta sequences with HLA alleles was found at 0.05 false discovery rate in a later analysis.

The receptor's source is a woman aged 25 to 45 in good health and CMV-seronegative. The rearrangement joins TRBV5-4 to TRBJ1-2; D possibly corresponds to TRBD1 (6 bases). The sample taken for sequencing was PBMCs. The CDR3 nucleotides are TGTGCCAGCAGCTTGCTCCGGGACACCCCTAACTATGGCTACACCTTC. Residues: CASSLLRDTPNYGYTF.